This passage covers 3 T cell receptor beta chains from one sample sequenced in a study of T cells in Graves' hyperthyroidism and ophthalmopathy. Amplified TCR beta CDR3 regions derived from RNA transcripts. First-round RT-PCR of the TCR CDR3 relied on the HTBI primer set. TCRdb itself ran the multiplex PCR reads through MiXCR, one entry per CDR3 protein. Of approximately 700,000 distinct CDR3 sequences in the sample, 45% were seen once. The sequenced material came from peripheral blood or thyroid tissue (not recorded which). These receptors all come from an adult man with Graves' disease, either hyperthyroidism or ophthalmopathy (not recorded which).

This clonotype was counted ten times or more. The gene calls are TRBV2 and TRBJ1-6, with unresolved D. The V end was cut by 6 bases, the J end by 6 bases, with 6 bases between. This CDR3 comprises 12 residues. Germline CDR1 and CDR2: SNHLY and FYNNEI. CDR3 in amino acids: CASRGFNSPLHF. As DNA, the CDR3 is TGTGCCAGCAGGGGTTTTAATTCACCCCTCCACTTT. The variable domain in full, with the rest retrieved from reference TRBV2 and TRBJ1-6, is EPEVTQTPSHQVTQMGQEVILRCVPISNHLYFYWYRQILGQKVEFLVSFYNNEISEKSEIFDDQFSVERPDGSNFTLKIRSTKLEDSAMYFCASRGFNSPLHFGNGTRLTVT.

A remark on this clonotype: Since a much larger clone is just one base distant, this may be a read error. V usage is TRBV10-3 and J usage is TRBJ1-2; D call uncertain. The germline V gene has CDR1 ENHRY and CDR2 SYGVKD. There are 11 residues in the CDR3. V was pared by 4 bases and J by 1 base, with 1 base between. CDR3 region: CAISGNYGYTF. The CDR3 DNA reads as TGTGCCATCAGTGGTAACTATGGCTACACCTTC.

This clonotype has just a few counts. CDR3 sequence reads: CASTPGLLNSPLHF. Here the CDR3 DNA reads TGTGCCAGCACCCCGGGACTGCTGAATTCACCCCTCCACTTT. The genes are TRBV6-5 and TRBJ1-6; possible D gene TRBD1, 5 bases. V was pared by 7 bases and J by 7 bases, with 14 bases between. There are 14 residues in the CDR3. In germline, CDR1 is MNHEY, CDR2 SVGAGI.